One and the same sample provided the 32 T cell receptor beta chains below, sequenced in a study of technical replicates of blood from a handful of donors. This table comes from immunoSEQ multiplex PCR, and its TCRdb copy is limited to in-frame clones, with some not included. The repertoire has around 58,000 clones, 85% to 90% of them found once; the top ten carry 5% to 6.5%. Sequencing used PBMCs. These receptors were collected from a human donor in good health. Some clones in this sample may be carry-over from other donors' samples.

The V call is TRBV4-3, the J call TRBJ1-3; D not certain. This CDR3 region has 15 residues. In germline, CDR1 is LGHNA, CDR2 YSLEER. The V end lost 0 bases, the J end lost 0 bases, and 6 bases lay between the germline ends. The CDR3 DNA follows: TGCGCCAGCAGCCAAGATGAGGTCTCTGGAAACACCATATATTTT. Its translation: CASSQDEVSGNTIYF.

The genes are TRBV6-6 and TRBJ1-3; the D gene is possibly TRBD1 (5 bases). Looked up from germline, CDR1 is MNHNY and CDR2 is SVGAGI (reference sequence). This CDR3 region has 12 residues. Trimming removed 8 bases at V and 8 bases at J, with 13 bases between. The CDR3 sequence is CASFRGTDTIYF. CDR3 bases: TGTGCCAGCTTCCGGGGGACGGACACCATATATTTT.

The chain employs TRBV7-8 and TRBJ1-1; TRBD1 matches 7 bases. V dropped 8 bases and J dropped 3; count of bases not matched to a gene: 9. Germline loops: CDR1 SGHVS, CDR2 FQNEAQ. This CDR3 has 14 amino acids. CDR3 sequence (DNA): TGTGCCAGCGAGACAGGGTTTCAGGACACTGAAGCTTTCTTT. It codes for CASETGFQDTEAFF.

V usage is TRBV7-7 and J usage is TRBJ2-5; 7 bases agree with TRBD1. With 5 bases clipped from V and 7 bases from J, the junction kept 7 bases outside the gene matches. CDR1 and CDR2 from the germline V gene are SSHAT and FNYEAQ (reference sequence). This CDR3 region has 13 residues. The CDR3 DNA reads TGTGCCAGCAGCGAGGGGGCGTTCGTGACCCAGTACTTC. This encodes CASSEGAFVTQYF.

This CDR3 reads CASRLTRSTDTQYF. CDR3 DNA: TGTGCCAGCAGACTAACGAGGTCCACAGATACGCAGTATTTT. The chain couples TRBV2 to TRBJ2-3; unclear D gene. The length of the CDR3 is 14 residues. V was pared by 6 bases and J by 2 bases, with 12 bases between. CDR1 and CDR2 (germline): SNHLY, FYNNEI. Looking up the rest from reference TRBV2 and TRBJ2-3 gives the full variable domain: EPEVTQTPSHQVTQMGQEVILRCVPISNHLYFYWYRQILGQKVEFLVSFYNNEISEKSEIFDDQFSVERPDGSNFTLKIRSTKLEDSAMYFCASRLTRSTDTQYFGPGTRLTVL.

The chain carries TRBV9 and TRBJ1-2; D gene uncertain. The CDR3 contains 15 residues. V lost 4 bases to trimming and J lost 7 bases, with 20 bases between them. The V gene's germline CDR1 is SGDLS and CDR2 YYNGEE. The CDR3 DNA is TGTGCCAGCAGCCGCAGGAACGACCCCTCCTCTGGCTACACCTTC. As protein: CASSRRNDPSSGYTF.

A few counts support this clone. The rearrangement uses TRBV7-9 and TRBJ1-4, with D tentatively TRBD1 (6 bases). CDR1 and CDR2 from the germline V gene are SEHNR and FQNEAQ (reference sequence). The CDR3 contains 15 residues. The ends were cut back, 0 bases at V and 8 bases at J, with 13 bases in the middle. The CDR3: CASSLATGIGEKLFF. In DNA form, the CDR3 reads TGTGCCAGCAGCTTAGCCACAGGGATCGGGGAAAAACTGTTTTTT.

The chain recombines TRBV5-1 with TRBJ1-1; D uncertain. This CDR3 contains 15 residues. The V and J ends lost 4 bases and 5 bases respectively, with 18 bases between them. Germline V gene sequence: CDR1 SGHRS, CDR2 YFSETQ. The CDR3 DNA is TGCGCCAGCAGCCCCGAACGGGGTCAGAGAACTGAAGCTTTCTTT. Residues: CASSPERGQRTEAFF.

The chain has TRBV2 and TRBJ1-2; D might be TRBD1 (6 bases). This CDR3 contains 15 residues. From germline, CDR1 is SNHLY and CDR2 FYNNEI. V was cut by 7 bases and J by 2 bases, with 17 bases left in between. This chain's CDR3 is CASTGTPKSNYGYTF. The CDR3 nucleotides are TGTGCCAGCACCGGGACACCTAAATCAAACTATGGCTACACCTTC.

This rearrangement joins TRBV2 to TRBJ1-2; a possible D gene is TRBD1 (5 bases). CDR3 length: 13 amino acids. Deletions cut 4 bases from V and 4 bases from J, with 10 bases between. Germline assignment: CDR1 SNHLY and CDR2 FYNNEI. The CDR3 coding sequence is TGTGCCAGCAGTGTCCAGGGCCCCTATGGCTACACCTTC. Its translation: CASSVQGPYGYTF.

This chain uses TRBV5-1 with TRBJ2-2; 7 nucleotides align to TRBD2. CDR1 SGHRS and CDR2 YFSETQ come from the germline V gene. The V gene end was trimmed by 4 bases and the J gene end by 6 bases; junction bases not matched to a gene: 9. The CDR3 spans 15 residues. CDR3 DNA sequence: TGCGCCAGCAGCCAGGTCCTGGGGGGGGCCGGGGAGCTGTTTTTT. Encoded protein: CASSQVLGGAGELFF.

This sequence joins TRBV19 and TRBJ2-5, with a possible D match to TRBD1 (5 bases). Germline values: CDR1 LNHDA, CDR2 SQIVND (reference sequence). The CDR3 has 13 residues. V was pared by 5 bases and J by 2 bases, with 9 bases between. The CDR3 reads CASSFDRQETQYF. CDR3 nucleotide sequence: TGTGCCAGTAGTTTCGACAGACAAGAGACCCAGTACTTC.

The CDR3, as DNA: TGTGCCAGCAGCTTAGCATTTTCGGGGGTCAACTATGGCTACACCTTC. Protein: CASSLAFSGVNYGYTF. The J gene is TRBJ1-2, the V gene TRBV7-2; possible D gene TRBD1, 5 bases. This CDR3 contains 16 residues. Trimming stripped 0 bases from V and 2 bases from J, with 13 bases between. Germline lookup yields CDR1 SGHTA and CDR2 FQGNSA.

The rearrangement joins TRBV5-1 to TRBJ2-7, with D perhaps matching TRBD1 (5 bases). The CDR3 is 14 amino acids. V lost 1 base, J lost 2 bases, and 10 bases lay in between. In germline, CDR1 is SGHRS, CDR2 YFSETQ. The CDR3 nucleotides are TGCGCCAGCAGCTTGCAGGGTGCGACCTACGAGCAGTACTTC. Amino acid sequence: CASSLQGATYEQYF.

The gene calls are TRBV19 and TRBJ1-5; D unclear. The CDR3 has 12 residues. V was trimmed by 2 bases and J by 5 bases, leaving 4 bases between them. From germline, CDR1 is LNHDA and CDR2 SQIVND (reference sequence). This chain's CDR3 is CASSIPYQPQHF. The CDR3, as DNA: TGTGCCAGTAGTATACCATATCAGCCCCAGCATTTT.

V gene TRBV7-2 combines with J gene TRBJ2-7; D gene ambiguous. Germline lookup yields CDR1 SGHTA and CDR2 FQGNSA. There are 14 residues in the CDR3. Between the trimmed V and J ends, which lost 1 base and 2 bases, there was a span of 9 bases. CDR3 sequence: CASSLGHHPYEQYF. The DNA for the CDR3 is TGTGCCAGCAGCTTAGGGCACCATCCCTACGAGCAGTACTTC.

As for this clone: The same CDR3 can be traced to other DNA sequences in this sample. The chain combines TRBV7-8 with TRBJ2-7, with 9 bases identical to TRBD2. The CDR3 runs 14 residues. Germline V gene data show CDR1 as SGHVS and CDR2 as FQNEAQ. V shed 1 base and J 2 bases; nucleotides not matched to a gene: 0. The CDR3 DNA reads TGTGCCAGCAGCTTAGGCGGGGGGGCCTACGAGCAGTACTTC. Its protein product is CASSLGGGAYEQYF.

The V and J genes are TRBV9 and TRBJ2-3; the match to TRBD2 covers 10 bases. The trim removed 0 bases at V and 5 bases at J, leaving 3 bases unmatched. Germline V gene lookup returns CDR1 SGDLS and CDR2 YYNGEE. There are 15 residues in the CDR3. This CDR3 reads CASSVAGLALDTQYF. The CDR3 nucleotides are TGTGCCAGCAGCGTAGCGGGACTAGCGCTAGATACGCAGTATTTT.

The chain couples TRBV29-1 to TRBJ1-1; perhaps TRBD1 as D (5 bases). Germline CDR1 reads SQVTM; CDR2 reads ANQGSEA. The CDR3 sequence is 14 residues long. The V and J ends lost 0 bases and 4 bases respectively, with 12 bases between them. In nucleotides, the CDR3 is TGCAGCGTTGAAGATCCTTGGCAGGGCACTGAAGCTTTCTTT. This translates into CSVEDPWQGTEAFF.

The V and J genes are TRBV11-1 and TRBJ1-1, with 7 bases matching TRBD1. Trimming removed 3 bases from V and 4 bases from J; junction bases left unmatched: 5. The CDR3 consists of 14 residues. Germline V gives CDR1 SGHAT, CDR2 FQDESV (reference sequence). CDR3 region: CASSFPGGVTEAFF. The CDR3, as DNA: TGTGCCAGCAGCTTCCCAGGGGGTGTCACTGAAGCTTTCTTT.

This clone was counted only a few times. The chain couples TRBV27 to TRBJ1-6, with D unclear. The CDR3 runs to 14 residues. Per the germline V gene, CDR1 is MNHEY and CDR2 is SMNVEV (reference sequence). V lost 2 bases to trimming and J lost 5 bases, with 7 bases between them. CDR3 bases: TGTGCCAGCAGTTTAGCACAAAATAATTCACCCCTCCACTTT. Translated, it gives CASSLAQNNSPLHF.

The chain employs TRBV4-3 and TRBJ2-2, with D maybe TRBD2 (6 bases). V was trimmed by 0 bases and J by 5 bases, leaving 13 bases between them. Germline loops: CDR1 LGHNA, CDR2 YSLEER. CDR3 size: 16 residues. CDR3 nucleotides: TGCGCCAGCAGCCAAGATGGGGGAGGTATGACCGGGGAGCTGTTTTTT. It is translated as CASSQDGGGMTGELFF.

This clone was observed a few times. The J gene is TRBJ2-3, the V gene TRBV6-4; D may be TRBD1 (5 bases). Germline CDR1 MRHNA, CDR2 SNTAGT. The CDR3 extends over 13 amino acids. The V and J ends lost 6 bases and 5 bases respectively, with 12 bases between them. DNA of the CDR3: TGTGCCAGCAGCGCCAGGGTGGGAGATACGCAGTATTTT. Amino acid sequence: CASSARVGDTQYF.

The V and J genes are TRBV12-5 and TRBJ2-5; D perhaps matches TRBD2 (6 bases). V shed 6 bases and J shed 7 bases, with 18 bases lying between them. This CDR3 is built from 14 residues. Per the germline V gene, CDR1 is LGHNT and CDR2 is FRNRAP. This CDR3 is CASGPPSVVRTQYF. As DNA, the CDR3 is TGTGCTAGTGGACCCCCTAGCGTAGTTAGGACCCAGTACTTC.

This rearrangement joins TRBV4-3 to TRBJ1-1; D is unclear. CDR3 length: 13 residues. V was shortened by 4 bases and J by 2 bases, with 8 bases between the two germline ends. Per germline, CDR1 LGHNA and CDR2 YSLEER. CDR3 sequence: CASSPQVNTEAFF. Here the CDR3 DNA reads TGCGCCAGCAGCCCTCAGGTTAACACTGAAGCTTTCTTT.

The V call is TRBV7-2, the J call TRBJ1-1, with 7 bases aligning to TRBD1. The length of the CDR3 is 15 residues. V dropped 6 bases and J dropped 1; count of bases not matched to a gene: 8. Per the germline V gene, CDR1 is SGHTA and CDR2 is FQGNSA. The chain's CDR3 is CASRRTGQTNTEAFF. DNA for the CDR3: TGTGCCAGCAGGAGAACGGGACAGACGAACACTGAAGCTTTCTTT.

This sequence joins TRBV6-5 and TRBJ1-4; D gene unclear. V dropped 4 bases and J dropped 8 bases, with 14 bases sitting between them. The CDR3 runs to 14 residues. CDR1 and CDR2 (germline): MNHEY, SVGAGI. The CDR3 DNA sequence: TGTGCCAGCAGTTCGGCGGGGAGAGCGGAAAAACTGTTTTTT. Protein product: CASSSAGRAEKLFF.

This clone was detected once. The V gene is TRBV25-1, the J gene TRBJ2-7, with 8 bases identical to TRBD2. The CDR3 is made up of 15 amino acids. Germline V gene lookup returns CDR1 MGHDK and CDR2 SYGVNS. Trimming took 5 bases from V and 3 from J; bases not matched to a gene: 9. The CDR3 DNA follows: TGTGCCAGCAGTCAAGGGCTAGCGGGTGTCTACGAGCAGTACTTC. Translation gives CASSQGLAGVYEQYF.

The chain links TRBV5-3 to TRBJ1-1, with unresolved D. TRBV5-3 is designated an ORF whose function remains uncertain. The CDR3 is 11 residues long. Trimming stripped 0 bases from V and 10 bases from J, with 7 bases between. CDR3 residues: CARSLEEGAFF. In DNA form, the CDR3 reads TGTGCCAGAAGCTTGGAGGAGGGAGCTTTCTTT.

This clone was counted between two and nine times. The chain links TRBV7-9 to TRBJ2-1, with D uncertain. This CDR3 has 13 residues. Trimming took off 5 bases at V and 7 bases at J, with 12 bases between the two ends. Germline CDR1 reads SEHNR; CDR2 reads FQNEAQ (reference sequence). The CDR3 sequence: CASSPPPRNEQFF. For the CDR3, the DNA is TGTGCCAGCAGCCCGCCACCTAGAAATGAGCAGTTCTTC.

This clone showed up just once. V is TRBV29-1 and J is TRBJ2-4; D is undetermined. Between the trimmed V and J ends, which lost 3 bases and 0 bases, there was a span of 18 bases. From germline, CDR1 is SQVTM and CDR2 ANQGSEA. This CDR3 region has 17 residues. In DNA form, the CDR3 reads TGCAGCGTTGATTCACCGAACAGCCTACTAGCCAAAAACATTCAGTACTTC. It codes for CSVDSPNSLLAKNIQYF.

The chain has TRBV7-2 and TRBJ2-7; a possible D gene is TRBD1 (6 bases). This CDR3 contains 13 residues. Germline assignment: CDR1 SGHTA and CDR2 FQGNSA. Trimming shortened V by 1 base and J by 4 bases, and 8 bases separated the two germline ends. The chain's CDR3 is CASSLVGGYEQYF. CDR3 DNA sequence: TGTGCCAGCAGCTTAGTAGGGGGTTACGAGCAGTACTTC.